The present T cell receptor beta chain was sequenced within a study of T cells expressing NK-cell markers. TCRdb reprocessed the 5' RACE reads; each CDR3 protein has one entry and no DNA is given. This sample's table reports about 260,000 distinct CDR3 sequences. Sequenced: blood T cells: a sorted CD56 or NKG2C T cell subset, CD4+ or CD8+ T cells, or bulk PBMC T cells (not recorded which). This TCR was recovered from a man between 18 and 35 years old in good health.

The CDR3 here is CASSYSRDRETQYF. The chain carries TRBV6-5 and TRBJ2-5; the TRBD1 assignment by TCRdb is unverifiable without DNA. The V gene's germline CDR1 is MNHEY and CDR2 SVGAGI. This CDR3 has 14 residues.